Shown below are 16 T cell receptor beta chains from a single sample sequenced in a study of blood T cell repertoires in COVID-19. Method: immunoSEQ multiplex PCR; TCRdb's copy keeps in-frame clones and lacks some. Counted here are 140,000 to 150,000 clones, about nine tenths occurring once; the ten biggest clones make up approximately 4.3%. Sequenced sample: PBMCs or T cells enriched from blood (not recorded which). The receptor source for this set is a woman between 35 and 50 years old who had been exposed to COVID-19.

The CDR3 here is CASSLGRGSSEQYF. For the CDR3, the DNA is TGCGCCAGCAGCCTCGGCAGGGGGAGCTCCGAGCAGTACTTC. This sequence joins TRBV5-1 and TRBJ2-7; 7 nucleotides align to TRBD1. The CDR3 runs 14 residues. V shed 4 bases and J 6 bases; nucleotides not matched to a gene: 10. CDR1 and CDR2 from the germline V gene are SGHRS and YFSETQ.

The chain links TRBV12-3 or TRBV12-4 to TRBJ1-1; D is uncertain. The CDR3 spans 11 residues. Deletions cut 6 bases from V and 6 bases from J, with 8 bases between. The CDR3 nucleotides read TGTGCCAGCAGGTTAACAGCTGAAGCTTTCTTT. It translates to CASRLTAEAFF.

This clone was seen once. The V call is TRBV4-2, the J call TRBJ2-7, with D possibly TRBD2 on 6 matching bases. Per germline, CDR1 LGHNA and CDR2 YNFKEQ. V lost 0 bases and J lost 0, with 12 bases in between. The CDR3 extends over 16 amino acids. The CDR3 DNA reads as TGTGCCAGCAGCCAAGATTTCGGGACTGCCTCCTACGAGCAGTACTTC. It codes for CASSQDFGTASYEQYF.

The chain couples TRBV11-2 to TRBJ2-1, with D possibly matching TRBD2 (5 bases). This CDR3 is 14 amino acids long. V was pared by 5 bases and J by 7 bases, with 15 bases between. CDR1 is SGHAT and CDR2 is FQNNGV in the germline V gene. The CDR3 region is CASSPGLRNNEQFF. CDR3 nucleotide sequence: TGTGCCAGCAGCCCCGGACTGAGGAATAATGAGCAGTTCTTC.

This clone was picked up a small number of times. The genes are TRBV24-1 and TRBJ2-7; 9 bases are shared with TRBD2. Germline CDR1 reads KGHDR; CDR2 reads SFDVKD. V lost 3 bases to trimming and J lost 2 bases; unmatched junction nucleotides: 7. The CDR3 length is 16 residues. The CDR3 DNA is TGTGCCACCAGTGATCCTCGTAGCGGGGGTCCCTACGAGCAGTACTTC. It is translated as CATSDPRSGGPYEQYF.

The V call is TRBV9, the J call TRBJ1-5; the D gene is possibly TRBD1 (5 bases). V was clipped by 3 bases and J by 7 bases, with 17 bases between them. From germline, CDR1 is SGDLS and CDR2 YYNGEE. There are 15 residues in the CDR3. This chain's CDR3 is CASSATPGYEQPQHF. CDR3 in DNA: TGTGCCAGCAGCGCCACCCCAGGGTACGAACAGCCCCAGCATTTT.

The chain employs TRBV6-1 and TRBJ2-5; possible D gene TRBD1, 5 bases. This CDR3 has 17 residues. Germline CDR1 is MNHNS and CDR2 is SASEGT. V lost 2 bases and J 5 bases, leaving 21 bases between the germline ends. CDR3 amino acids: CASSEPPGWYSSETQYF. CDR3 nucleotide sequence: TGTGCCAGCAGTGAACCCCCAGGGTGGTATTCAAGTGAGACCCAGTACTTC.

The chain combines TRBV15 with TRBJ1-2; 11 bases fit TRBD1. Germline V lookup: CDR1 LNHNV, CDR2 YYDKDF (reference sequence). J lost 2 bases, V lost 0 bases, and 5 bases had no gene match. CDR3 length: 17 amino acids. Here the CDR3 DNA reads TGTGCCACCAGCAGAGATCGGACAGGGGGCGCGAACTATGGCTACACCTTC. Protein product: CATSRDRTGGANYGYTF.

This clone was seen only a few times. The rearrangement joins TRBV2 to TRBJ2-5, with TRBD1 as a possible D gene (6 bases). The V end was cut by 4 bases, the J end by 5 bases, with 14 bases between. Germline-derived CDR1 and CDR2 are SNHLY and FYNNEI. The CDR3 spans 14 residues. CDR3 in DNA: TGTGCCAGCAGTGCCCACGGACAGTCTGAGACCCAGTACTTC. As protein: CASSAHGQSETQYF.

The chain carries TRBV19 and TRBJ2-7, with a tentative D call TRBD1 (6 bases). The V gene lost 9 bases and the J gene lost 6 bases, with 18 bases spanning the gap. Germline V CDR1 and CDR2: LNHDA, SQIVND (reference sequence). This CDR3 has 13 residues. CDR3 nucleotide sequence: TGTGCCAGCTCTCCCACAGGGAGAGGCGAGCAGTACTTC. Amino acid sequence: CASSPTGRGEQYF.

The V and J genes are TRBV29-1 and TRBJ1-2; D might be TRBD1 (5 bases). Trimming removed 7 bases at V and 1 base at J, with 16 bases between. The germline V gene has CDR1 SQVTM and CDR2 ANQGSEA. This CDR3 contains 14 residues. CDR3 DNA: TGCAGCGCGGGACCGGGAAGAGTTAACTATGGCTACACCTTC. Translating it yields CSAGPGRVNYGYTF.

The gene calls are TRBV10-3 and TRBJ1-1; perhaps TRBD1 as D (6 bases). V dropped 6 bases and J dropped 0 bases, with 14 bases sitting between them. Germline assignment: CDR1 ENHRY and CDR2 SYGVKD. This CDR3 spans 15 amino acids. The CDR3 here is CAIRGTSFMNTEAFF. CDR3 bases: TGTGCCATCAGAGGGACATCCTTTATGAACACTGAAGCTTTCTTT.

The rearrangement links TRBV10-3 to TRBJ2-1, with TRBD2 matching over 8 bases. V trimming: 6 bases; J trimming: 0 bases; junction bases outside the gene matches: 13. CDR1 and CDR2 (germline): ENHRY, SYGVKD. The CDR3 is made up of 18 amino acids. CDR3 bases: TGTGCCATCAGCTCCGGGACTAGTGGCCCGAGCTCCTACAATGAGCAGTTCTTC. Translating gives CAISSGTSGPSSYNEQFF.

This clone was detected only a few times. CDR3 sequence: CASSAAQGNGEKLFF. The CDR3, as DNA: TGTGCCAGCAGCGCCGCACAGGGGAATGGCGAAAAACTGTTTTTT. V gene TRBV9 combines with J gene TRBJ1-4, with 7 bases identical to TRBD1. The V gene end was trimmed by 3 bases and the J gene end by 8 bases; junction bases not matched to a gene: 10. This CDR3 region has 15 residues. Germline V gives CDR1 SGDLS, CDR2 YYNGEE.

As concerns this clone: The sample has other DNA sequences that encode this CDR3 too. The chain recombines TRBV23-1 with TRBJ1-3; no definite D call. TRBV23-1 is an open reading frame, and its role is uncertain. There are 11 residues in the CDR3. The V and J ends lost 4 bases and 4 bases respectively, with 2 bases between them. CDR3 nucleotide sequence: TGCGCCAGCAGTCTAGGAAACACCATATATTTT. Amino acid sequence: CASSLGNTIYF.

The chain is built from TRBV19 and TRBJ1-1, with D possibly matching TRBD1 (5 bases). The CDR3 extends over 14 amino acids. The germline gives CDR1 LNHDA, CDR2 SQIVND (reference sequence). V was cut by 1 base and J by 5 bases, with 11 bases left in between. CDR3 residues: CASSIGSGWTEAFF. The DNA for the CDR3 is TGTGCCAGTAGTATAGGGTCAGGGTGGACTGAAGCTTTCTTT.